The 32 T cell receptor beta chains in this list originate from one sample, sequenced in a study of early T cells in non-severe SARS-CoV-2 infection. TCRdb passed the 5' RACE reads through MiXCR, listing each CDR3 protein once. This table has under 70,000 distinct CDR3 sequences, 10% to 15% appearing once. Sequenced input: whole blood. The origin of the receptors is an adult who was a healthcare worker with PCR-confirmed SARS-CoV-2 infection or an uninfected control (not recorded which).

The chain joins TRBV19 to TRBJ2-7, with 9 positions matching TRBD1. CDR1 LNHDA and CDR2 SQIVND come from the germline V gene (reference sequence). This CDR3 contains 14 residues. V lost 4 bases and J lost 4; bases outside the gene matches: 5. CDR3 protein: CASSTNRGPYEQYF. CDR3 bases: TGTGCCAGTAGTACTAACAGGGGGCCGTACGAGCAGTACTTC.

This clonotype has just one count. The CDR3 sequence: CAIGTAGTTSGETQYF. CDR3 nucleotide sequence: TGTGCCATCGGGACAGCCGGGACTACTAGTGGGGAGACCCAGTACTTC. V usage is TRBV2 and J usage is TRBJ2-5, with D possibly being TRBD1 or TRBD2 (7 bases each). Germline CDR1 and CDR2: SNHLY and FYNNEI. The ends were cut back, 10 bases at V and 5 bases at J, with 26 bases in the middle. The CDR3 has 16 residues.

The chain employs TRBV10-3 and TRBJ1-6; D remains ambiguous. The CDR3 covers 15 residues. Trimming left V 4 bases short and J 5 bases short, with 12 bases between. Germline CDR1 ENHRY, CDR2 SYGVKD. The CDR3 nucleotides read TGTGCCATCAGTGTCCAGCGGCCCGATAATTCACCCCTCCACTTT. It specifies CAISVQRPDNSPLHF.

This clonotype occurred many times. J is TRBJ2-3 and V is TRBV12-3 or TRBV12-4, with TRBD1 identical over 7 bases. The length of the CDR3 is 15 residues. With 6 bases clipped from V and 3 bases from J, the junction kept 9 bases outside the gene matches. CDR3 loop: CASSFPQGSTDTQYF. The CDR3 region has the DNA TGTGCCAGCAGCTTTCCACAGGGGTCGACAGATACGCAGTATTTT.

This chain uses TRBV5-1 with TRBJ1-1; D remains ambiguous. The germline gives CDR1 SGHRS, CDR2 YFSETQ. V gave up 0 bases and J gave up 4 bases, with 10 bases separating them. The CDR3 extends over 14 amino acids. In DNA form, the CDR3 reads TGCGCCAGCAGCTTGGGGCCGGAGAGCACTGAAGCTTTCTTT. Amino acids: CASSLGPESTEAFF.

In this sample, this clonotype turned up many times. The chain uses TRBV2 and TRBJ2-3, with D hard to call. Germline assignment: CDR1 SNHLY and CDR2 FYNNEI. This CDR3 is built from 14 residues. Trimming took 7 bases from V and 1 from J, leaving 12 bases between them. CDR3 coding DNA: TGTGCCAGCAAAGGCCTAAGGGGCACAGATACGCAGTATTTT. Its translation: CASKGLRGTDTQYF.

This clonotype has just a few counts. The CDR3 region has the DNA TGCGCCAGCAAGGCGGGACCCGATTACGAGCAGTACTTC. This gives the protein CASKAGPDYEQYF. V is TRBV5-1 and J is TRBJ2-7; D is perhaps TRBD2 (6 bases). V lost 6 bases, J lost 4 bases, and 14 bases lay in between. From germline, CDR1 is SGHRS and CDR2 YFSETQ. The CDR3 is made up of 13 amino acids.

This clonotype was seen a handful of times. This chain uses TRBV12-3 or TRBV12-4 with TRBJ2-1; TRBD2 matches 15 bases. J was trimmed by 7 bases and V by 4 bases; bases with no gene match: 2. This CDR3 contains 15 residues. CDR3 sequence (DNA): TGTGCCAGCAGTTCCGGACTAGCGGGGGGGAATGAGCAGTTCTTC. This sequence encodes CASSSGLAGGNEQFF.

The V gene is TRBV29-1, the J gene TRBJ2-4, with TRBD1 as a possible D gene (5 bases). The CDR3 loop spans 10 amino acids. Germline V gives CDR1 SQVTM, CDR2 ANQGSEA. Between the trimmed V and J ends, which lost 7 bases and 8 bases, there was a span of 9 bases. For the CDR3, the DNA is TGCAGCGGGCTAGGGGACATTCAGTACTTC. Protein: CSGLGDIQYF.

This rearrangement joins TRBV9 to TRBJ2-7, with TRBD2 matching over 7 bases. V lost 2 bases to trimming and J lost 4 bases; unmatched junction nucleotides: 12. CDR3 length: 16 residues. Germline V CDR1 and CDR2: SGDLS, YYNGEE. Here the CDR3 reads CASSVLPSGDFYEQYF. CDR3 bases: TGTGCCAGCAGCGTCCTACCTAGCGGTGATTTTTACGAGCAGTACTTC. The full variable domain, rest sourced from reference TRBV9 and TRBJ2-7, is DSGVTQTPKHLITATGQRVTLRCSPRSGDLSVYWYQQSLDQGLQFLIQYYNGEERAKGNILERFSAQQFPDLHSELNLSSLELGDSALYFCASSVLPSGDFYEQYFGPGTRLTVT.

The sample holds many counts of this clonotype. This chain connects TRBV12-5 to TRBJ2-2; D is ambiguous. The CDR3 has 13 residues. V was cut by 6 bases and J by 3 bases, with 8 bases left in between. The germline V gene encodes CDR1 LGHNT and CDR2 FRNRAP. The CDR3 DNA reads TGTGCTAGTGGCTACGTATACACCGGGGAGCTGTTTTTT. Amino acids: CASGYVYTGELFF.

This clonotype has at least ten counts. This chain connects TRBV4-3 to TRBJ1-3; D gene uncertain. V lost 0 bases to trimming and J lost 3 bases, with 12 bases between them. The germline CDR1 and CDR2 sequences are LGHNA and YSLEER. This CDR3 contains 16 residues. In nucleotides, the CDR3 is TGCGCCAGCAGCCAAGAGTTAGTGACGGGTGGAAACACCATATATTTT. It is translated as CASSQELVTGGNTIYF.

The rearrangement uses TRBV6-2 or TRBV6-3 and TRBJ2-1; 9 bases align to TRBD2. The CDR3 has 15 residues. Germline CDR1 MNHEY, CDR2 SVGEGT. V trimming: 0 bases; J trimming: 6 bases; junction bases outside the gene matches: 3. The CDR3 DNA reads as TGTGCCAGCAGTTACTCGGGACTAGCTCTCAATGAGCAGTTCTTC. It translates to CASSYSGLALNEQFF.

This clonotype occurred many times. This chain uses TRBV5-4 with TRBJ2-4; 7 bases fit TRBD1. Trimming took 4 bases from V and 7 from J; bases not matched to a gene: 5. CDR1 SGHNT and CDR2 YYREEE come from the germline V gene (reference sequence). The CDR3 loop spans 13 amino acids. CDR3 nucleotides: TGTGCCAGCAGCCGACAGGGCGAGAACATTCAGTACTTC. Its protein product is CASSRQGENIQYF. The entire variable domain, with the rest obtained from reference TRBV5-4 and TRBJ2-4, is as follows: ETGVTQSPTHLIKTRGQQVTLRCSSQSGHNTVSWYQQALGQGPQFIFQYYREEENGRGNFPPRFSGLQFPNYSSELNVNALELDDSALYLCASSRQGENIQYFGAGTRLSVL.

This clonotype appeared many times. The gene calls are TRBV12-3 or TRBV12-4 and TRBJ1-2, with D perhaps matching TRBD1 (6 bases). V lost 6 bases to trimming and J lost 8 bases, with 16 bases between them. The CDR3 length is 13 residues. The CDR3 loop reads CASSPGQWGGYTF. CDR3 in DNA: TGTGCCAGCAGCCCCGGACAGTGGGGCGGCTACACCTTC.

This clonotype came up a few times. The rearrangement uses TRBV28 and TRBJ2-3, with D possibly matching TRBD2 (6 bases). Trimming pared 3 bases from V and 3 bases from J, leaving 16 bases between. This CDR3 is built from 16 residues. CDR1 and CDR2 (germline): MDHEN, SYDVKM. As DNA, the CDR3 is TGTGCCAGCAGTTTCAGTAGTGGGGGGTGGACAGATACGCAGTATTTT. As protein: CASSFSSGGWTDTQYF.

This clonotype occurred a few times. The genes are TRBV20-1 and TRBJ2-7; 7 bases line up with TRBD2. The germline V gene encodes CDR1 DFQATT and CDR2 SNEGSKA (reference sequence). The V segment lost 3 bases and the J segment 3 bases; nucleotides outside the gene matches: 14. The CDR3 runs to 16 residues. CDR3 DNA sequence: TGCAGTGCTAGGCGGTCCCCCTCGGGGGACTACTACGAGCAGTACTTC. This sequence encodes CSARRSPSGDYYEQYF.

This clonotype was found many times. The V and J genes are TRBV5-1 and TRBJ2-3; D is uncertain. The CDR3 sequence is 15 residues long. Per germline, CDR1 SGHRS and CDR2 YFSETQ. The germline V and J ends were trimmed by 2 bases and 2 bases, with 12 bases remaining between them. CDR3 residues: CASSFFGEITDTQYF. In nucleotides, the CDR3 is TGCGCCAGCAGCTTTTTTGGTGAAATCACAGATACGCAGTATTTT.

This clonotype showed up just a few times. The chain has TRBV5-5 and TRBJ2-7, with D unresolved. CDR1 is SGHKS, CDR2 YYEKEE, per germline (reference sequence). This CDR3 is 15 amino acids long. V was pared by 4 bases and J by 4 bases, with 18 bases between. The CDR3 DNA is TGTGCCAGCAGCGTGGCCCCCCCCGCCGGTTACGAGCAGTACTTC. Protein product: CASSVAPPAGYEQYF.

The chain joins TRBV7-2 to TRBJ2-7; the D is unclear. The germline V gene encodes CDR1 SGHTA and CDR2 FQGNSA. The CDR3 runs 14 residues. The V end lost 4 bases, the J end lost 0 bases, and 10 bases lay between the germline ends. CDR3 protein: CASSYRYDSYEQYF. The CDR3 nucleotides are TGTGCCAGCAGCTACCGGTACGACTCCTACGAGCAGTACTTC.

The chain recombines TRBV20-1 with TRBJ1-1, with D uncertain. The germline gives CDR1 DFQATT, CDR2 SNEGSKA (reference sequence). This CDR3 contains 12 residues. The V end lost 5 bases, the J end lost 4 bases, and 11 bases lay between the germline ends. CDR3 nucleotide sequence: TGCAGTGCTCAGATATGGGGCACTGAAGCTTTCTTT. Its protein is CSAQIWGTEAFF.

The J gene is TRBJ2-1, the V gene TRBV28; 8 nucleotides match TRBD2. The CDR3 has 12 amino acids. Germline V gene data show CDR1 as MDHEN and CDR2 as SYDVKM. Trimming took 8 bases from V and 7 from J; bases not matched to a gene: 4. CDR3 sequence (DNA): TGTGCCAGCTTACGCGGGAGGAATGAGCAGTTCTTC. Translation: CASLRGRNEQFF.

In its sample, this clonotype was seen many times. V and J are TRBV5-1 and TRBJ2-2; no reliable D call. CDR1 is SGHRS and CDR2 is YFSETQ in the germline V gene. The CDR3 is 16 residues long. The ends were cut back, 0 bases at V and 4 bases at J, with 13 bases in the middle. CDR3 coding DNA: TGCGCCAGCAGCTTGGTGGTGGCCCCTGGCACCGGGGAGCTGTTTTTT. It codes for CASSLVVAPGTGELFF.

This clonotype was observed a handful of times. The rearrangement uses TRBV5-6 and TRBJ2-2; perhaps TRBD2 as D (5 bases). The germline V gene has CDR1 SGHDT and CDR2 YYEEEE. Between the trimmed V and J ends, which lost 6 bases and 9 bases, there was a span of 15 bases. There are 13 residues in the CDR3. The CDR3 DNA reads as TGTGCCAGCAACATACTAGTTTCTAGGGAGCTGTTTTTT. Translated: CASNILVSRELFF.

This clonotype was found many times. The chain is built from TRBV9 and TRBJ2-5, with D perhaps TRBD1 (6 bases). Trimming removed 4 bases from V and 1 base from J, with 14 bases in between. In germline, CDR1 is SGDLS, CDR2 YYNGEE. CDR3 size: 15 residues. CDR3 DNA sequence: TGTGCCAGCAGCTTCACGGACAGCCTCCAAGAGACCCAGTACTTC. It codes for CASSFTDSLQETQYF.

CDR3 residues: CSVGSGEQYF. Here the CDR3 DNA reads TGCAGCGTTGGGTCGGGCGAGCAGTACTTC. The chain has TRBV29-1 and TRBJ2-7; D is undetermined. V was clipped by 4 bases and J by 6 bases, with 7 bases between them. Germline V gene lookup returns CDR1 SQVTM and CDR2 ANQGSEA. This CDR3 has 10 amino acids.

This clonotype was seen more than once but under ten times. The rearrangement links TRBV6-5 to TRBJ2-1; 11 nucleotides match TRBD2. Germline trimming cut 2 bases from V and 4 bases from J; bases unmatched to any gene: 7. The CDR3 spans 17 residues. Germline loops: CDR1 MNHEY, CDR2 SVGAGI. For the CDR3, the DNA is TGTGCCAGCAGTTACAGCCCTAGCGGGGGGATTTACAATGAGCAGTTCTTC. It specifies CASSYSPSGGIYNEQFF.

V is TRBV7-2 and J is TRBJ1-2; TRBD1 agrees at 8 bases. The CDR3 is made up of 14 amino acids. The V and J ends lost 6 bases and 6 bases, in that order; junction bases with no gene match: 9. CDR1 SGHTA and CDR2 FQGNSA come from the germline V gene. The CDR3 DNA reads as TGTGCCAGCAGTCGCCTGGACAGGGACGATGGCTACACCTTC. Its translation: CASSRLDRDDGYTF. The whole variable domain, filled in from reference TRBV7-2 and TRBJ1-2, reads GAGVSQSPSNKVTEKGKDVELRCDPISGHTALYWYRQSLGQGLEFLIYFQGNSAPDKSGLPSDRFSAERTGGSVSTLTIQRTQQEDSAVYLCASSRLDRDDGYTFGSGTRLTVV.

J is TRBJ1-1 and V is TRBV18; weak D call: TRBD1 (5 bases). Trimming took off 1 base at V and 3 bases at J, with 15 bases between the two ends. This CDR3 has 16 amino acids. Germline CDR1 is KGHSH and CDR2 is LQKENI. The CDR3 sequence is CASSPLAGGWDTEAFF. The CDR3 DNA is TGTGCCAGCTCACCACTTGCCGGGGGGTGGGACACTGAAGCTTTCTTT. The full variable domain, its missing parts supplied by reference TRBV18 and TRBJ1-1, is NAGVMQNPRHLVRRRGQEARLRCSPMKGHSHVYWYRQLPEEGLKFMVYLQKENIIDESGMPKERFSAEFPKEGPSILRIQQVVRGDSAAYFCASSPLAGGWDTEAFFGQGTRLTVV.

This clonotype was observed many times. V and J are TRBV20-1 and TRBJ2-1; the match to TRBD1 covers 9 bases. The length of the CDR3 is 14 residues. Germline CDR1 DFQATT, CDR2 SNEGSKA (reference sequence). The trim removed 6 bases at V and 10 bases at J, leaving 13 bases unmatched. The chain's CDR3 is CSARTGAPIMEQFF. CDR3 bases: TGCAGTGCCCGGACAGGGGCTCCAATTATGGAGCAGTTCTTC.

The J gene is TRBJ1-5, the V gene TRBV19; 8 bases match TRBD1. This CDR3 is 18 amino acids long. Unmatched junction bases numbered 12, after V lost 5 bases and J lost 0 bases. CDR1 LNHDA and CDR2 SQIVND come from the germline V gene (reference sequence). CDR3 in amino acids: CASSPAGGTGYSNQPQHF. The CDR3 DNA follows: TGTGCCAGTAGTCCGGCGGGGGGGACAGGCTATAGCAATCAGCCCCAGCATTTT.

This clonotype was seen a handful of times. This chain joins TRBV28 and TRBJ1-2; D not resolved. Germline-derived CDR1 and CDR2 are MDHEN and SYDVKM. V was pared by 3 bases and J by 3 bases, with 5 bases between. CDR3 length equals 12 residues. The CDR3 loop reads CASSFVHYGYTF. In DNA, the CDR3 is TGTGCCAGCAGTTTCGTACACTATGGCTACACCTTC.